The next 5 T cell receptor beta chains were all read from a single sample in a study of spatial heterogeneity in lung cancer. The time point was: blood at routine non-recurrence follow-up after resection. TCRdb re-called the 5' RACE reads through MiXCR, storing one row per CDR3 protein. The table has tens of thousands of distinct CDR3 sequences, less than 20% seen once. The material sequenced was PBMCs, taken at follow-up. These TCRs come from a male donor with early-stage non-small cell lung cancer.

This chain links TRBV5-6 with TRBJ2-7; D is possibly TRBD1 or TRBD2 (5 bases each). V was cut by 4 bases and J by 2 bases, with 16 bases left in between. From germline, CDR1 is SGHDT and CDR2 YYEEEE. This CDR3 region has 15 residues. The CDR3, as DNA: TGTGCCAGCAGCGGACGGGACGTAACAACCTACGAGCAGTACTTC. Amino acids: CASSGRDVTTYEQYF.

This clonotype was seen a few times. The CDR3 DNA is TGCAGTGCTAGAGATCCGAGGGGAAAGGAAAAACTGTTTTTT. Translated, it gives CSARDPRGKEKLFF. The chain joins TRBV20-1 to TRBJ1-4, with D tentatively TRBD1 (5 bases). V gave up 0 bases and J gave up 8 bases, with 13 bases separating them. The length of the CDR3 is 14 residues. Germline CDR1 DFQATT, CDR2 SNEGSKA (reference sequence).

The chain joins TRBV29-1 to TRBJ2-3; the D gene is possibly TRBD2 (6 bases). The CDR3 length is 16 residues. Looked up from germline, CDR1 is SQVTM and CDR2 is ANQGSEA. V lost 6 bases, J lost 3 bases, and 22 bases lay in between. The CDR3 DNA is TGCAGCGTCAGCGGGCTACTAGGCGCTCTGACAGATACGCAGTATTTT. Encoded protein: CSVSGLLGALTDTQYF.

The V and J genes are TRBV15 and TRBJ2-5; no firm D call. Trimming took off 5 bases at V and 3 bases at J, with 10 bases between the two ends. Per germline, CDR1 LNHNV and CDR2 YYDKDF (reference sequence). The CDR3 consists of 13 residues. This CDR3 reads CATSPRWEETQYF. As DNA, the CDR3 is TGTGCCACCAGCCCTCGTTGGGAAGAGACCCAGTACTTC.

The chain is built from TRBV5-1 and TRBJ2-3; D gene uncertain. V gave up 4 bases and J gave up 6 bases, with 12 bases separating them. The CDR3 spans 13 residues. CDR1 and CDR2 (germline): SGHRS, YFSETQ. The CDR3 DNA follows: TGCGCCAGCAGCCCTGAATTAGCCGATACGCAGTATTTT. Protein: CASSPELADTQYF.